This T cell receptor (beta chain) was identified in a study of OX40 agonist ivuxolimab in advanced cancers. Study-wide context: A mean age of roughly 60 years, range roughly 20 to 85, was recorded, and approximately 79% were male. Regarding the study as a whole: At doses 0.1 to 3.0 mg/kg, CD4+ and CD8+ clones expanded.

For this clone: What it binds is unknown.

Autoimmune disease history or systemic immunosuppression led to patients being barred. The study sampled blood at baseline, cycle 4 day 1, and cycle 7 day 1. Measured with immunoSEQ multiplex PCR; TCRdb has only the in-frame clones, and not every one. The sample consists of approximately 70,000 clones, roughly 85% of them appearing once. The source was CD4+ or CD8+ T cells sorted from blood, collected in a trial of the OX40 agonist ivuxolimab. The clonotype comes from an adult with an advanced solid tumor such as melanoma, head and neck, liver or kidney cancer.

CDR3 nucleotides: TGTGCCAGCAGCCTCCGGAGGGACACCGGGGAGCTGTTTTTT. It is translated as CASSLRRDTGELFF. The gene calls are TRBV7-3 and TRBJ2-2; maybe TRBD2 (6 bases). Trimming cost V 5 bases and J 3 bases, with 10 bases left between them. Germline-derived CDR1 and CDR2 are SGHTA and FQGTGA. This CDR3 contains 14 residues.